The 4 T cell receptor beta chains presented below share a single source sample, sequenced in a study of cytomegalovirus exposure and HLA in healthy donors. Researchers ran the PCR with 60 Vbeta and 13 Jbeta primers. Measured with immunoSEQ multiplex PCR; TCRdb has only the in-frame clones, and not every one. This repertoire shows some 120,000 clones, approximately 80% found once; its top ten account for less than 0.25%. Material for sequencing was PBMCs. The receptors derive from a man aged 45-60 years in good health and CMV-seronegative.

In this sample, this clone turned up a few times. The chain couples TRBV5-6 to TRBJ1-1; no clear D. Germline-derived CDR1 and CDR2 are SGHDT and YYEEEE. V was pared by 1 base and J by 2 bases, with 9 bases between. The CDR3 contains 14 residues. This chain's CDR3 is CASSLTNRNTEAFF. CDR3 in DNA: TGTGCCAGCAGCTTGACAAATCGTAACACTGAAGCTTTCTTT.

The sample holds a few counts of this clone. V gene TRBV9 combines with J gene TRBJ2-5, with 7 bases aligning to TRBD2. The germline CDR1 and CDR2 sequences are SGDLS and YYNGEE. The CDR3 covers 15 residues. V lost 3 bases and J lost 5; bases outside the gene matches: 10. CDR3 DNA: TGTGCCAGCAGCGCGAAGGGGAGGGTTTACGAGACCCAGTACTTC. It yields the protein CASSAKGRVYETQYF.

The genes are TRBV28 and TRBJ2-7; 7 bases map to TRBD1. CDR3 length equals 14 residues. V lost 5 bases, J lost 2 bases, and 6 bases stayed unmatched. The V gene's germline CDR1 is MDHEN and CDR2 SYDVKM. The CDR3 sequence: CASSRDRYPYEQYF. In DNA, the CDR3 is TGTGCCAGCAGTCGGGACAGATACCCCTACGAGCAGTACTTC.

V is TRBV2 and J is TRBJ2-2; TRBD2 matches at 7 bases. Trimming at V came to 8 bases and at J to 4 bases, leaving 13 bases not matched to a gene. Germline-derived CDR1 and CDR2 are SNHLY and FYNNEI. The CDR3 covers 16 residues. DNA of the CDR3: TGTGCCAGCTTCCCTAAAGGGTTAGCGGGCACCGGGGAGCTGTTTTTT. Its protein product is CASFPKGLAGTGELFF.